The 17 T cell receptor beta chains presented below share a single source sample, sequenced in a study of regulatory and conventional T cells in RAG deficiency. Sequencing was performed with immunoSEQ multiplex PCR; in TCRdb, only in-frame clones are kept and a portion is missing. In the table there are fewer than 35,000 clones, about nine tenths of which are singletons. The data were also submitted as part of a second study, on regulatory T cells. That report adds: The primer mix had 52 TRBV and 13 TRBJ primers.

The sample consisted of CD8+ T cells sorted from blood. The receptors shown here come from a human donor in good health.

CDR3 protein: CASSLVFAGEQYF. The CDR3, as DNA: TGCGCCAGCAGCTTGGTTTTTGCGGGCGAGCAGTACTTC. The V gene is TRBV5-1, the J gene TRBJ2-7; tentatively, D is TRBD2 (5 bases). Looked up from germline, CDR1 is SGHRS and CDR2 is YFSETQ. Trimming cost V 0 bases and J 6 bases, with 10 bases left between them. CDR3 length: 13 amino acids.

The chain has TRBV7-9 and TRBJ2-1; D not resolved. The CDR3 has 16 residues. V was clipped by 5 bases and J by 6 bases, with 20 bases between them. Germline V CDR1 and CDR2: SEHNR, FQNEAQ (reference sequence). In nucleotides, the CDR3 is TGTGCCAGCAGCCCAGTGACACACCATACCCCCAATGAGCAGTTCTTC. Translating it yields CASSPVTHHTPNEQFF.

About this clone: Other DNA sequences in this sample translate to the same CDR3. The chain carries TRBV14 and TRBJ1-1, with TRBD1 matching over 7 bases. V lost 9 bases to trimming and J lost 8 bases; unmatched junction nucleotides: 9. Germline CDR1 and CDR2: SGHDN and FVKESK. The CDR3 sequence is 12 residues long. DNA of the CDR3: TGTGCCAGTAGCGTTTCGACAGGGGAAGCTTTCTTT. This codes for CASSVSTGEAFF.

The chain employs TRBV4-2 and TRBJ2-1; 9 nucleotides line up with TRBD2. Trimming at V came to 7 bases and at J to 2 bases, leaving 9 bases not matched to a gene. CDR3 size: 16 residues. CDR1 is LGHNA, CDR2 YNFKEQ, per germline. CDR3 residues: CASNPVAGAPYNEQFF. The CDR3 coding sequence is TGTGCCAGCAACCCAGTAGCGGGAGCCCCCTACAATGAGCAGTTCTTC.

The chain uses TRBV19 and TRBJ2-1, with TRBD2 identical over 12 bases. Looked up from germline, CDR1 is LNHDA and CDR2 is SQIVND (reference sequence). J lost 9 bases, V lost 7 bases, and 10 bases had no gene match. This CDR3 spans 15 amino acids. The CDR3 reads CASIRLAGADSEQFF. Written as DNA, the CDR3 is TGTGCCAGTATCCGACTAGCGGGAGCTGATAGTGAGCAGTTCTTC.

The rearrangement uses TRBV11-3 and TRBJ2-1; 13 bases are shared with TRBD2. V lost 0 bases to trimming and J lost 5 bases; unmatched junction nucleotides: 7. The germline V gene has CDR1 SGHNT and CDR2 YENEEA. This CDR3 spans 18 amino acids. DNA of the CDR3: TGTGCCAGCAGCTTAGATCCCCTAACTAGCGGGAGGGACAATGAGCAGTTCTTC. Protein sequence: CASSLDPLTSGRDNEQFF.

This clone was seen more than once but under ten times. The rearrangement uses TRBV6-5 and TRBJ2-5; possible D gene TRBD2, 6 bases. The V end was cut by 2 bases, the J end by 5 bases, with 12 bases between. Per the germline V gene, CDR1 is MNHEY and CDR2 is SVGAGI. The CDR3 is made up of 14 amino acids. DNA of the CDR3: TGTGCCAGCAGTTACCAGGAGGGCATCGAGACCCAGTACTTC. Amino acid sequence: CASSYQEGIETQYF.

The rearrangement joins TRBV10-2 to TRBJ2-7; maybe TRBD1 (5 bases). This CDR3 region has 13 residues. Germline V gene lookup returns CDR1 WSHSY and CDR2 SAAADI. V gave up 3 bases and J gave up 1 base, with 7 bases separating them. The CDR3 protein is CASSEGESYEQYF. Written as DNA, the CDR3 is TGCGCCAGCAGTGAAGGGGAATCCTACGAGCAGTACTTC.

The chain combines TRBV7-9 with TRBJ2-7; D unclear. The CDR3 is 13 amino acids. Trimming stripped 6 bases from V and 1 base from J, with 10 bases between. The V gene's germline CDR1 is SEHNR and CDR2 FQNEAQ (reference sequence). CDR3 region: CASSISPSYEQYF. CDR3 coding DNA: TGTGCCAGCAGTATTTCCCCGTCCTACGAGCAGTACTTC. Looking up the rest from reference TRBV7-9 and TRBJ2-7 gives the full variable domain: DTGVSQNPRHKITKRGQNVTFRCDPISEHNRLYWYRQTLGQGPEFLTYFQNEAQLEKSRLLSDRFSAERPKGSFSTLEIQRTEQGDSAMYLCASSISPSYEQYFGPGTRLTVT.

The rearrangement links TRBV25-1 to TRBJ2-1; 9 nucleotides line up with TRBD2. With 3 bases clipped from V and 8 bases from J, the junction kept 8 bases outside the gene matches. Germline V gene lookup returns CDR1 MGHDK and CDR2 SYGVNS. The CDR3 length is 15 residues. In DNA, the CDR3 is TGTGCCAGCAGTGACCCGGGACTAGCAGTAGATGAGCAGTTCTTC. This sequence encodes CASSDPGLAVDEQFF. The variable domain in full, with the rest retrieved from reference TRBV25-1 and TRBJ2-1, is EADIYQTPRYLVIGTGKKITLECSQTMGHDKMYWYQQDPGMELHLIHYSYGVNSTEKGDLSSESTVSRIRTEHFPLTLESARPSHTSQYLCASSDPGLAVDEQFFGPGTRLTVL.

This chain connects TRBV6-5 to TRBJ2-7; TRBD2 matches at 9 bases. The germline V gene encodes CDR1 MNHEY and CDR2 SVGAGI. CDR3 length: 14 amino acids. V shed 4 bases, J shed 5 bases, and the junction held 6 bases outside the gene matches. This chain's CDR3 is CASSSRGGPHEQYF. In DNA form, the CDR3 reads TGTGCCAGCAGTTCGCGGGGGGGTCCCCACGAGCAGTACTTC.

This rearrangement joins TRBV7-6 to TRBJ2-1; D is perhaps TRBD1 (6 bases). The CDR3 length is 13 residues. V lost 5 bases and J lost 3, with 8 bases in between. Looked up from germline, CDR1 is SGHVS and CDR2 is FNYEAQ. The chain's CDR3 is CASSIGGYNEQFF. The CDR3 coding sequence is TGTGCCAGCAGCATAGGGGGCTACAATGAGCAGTTCTTC.

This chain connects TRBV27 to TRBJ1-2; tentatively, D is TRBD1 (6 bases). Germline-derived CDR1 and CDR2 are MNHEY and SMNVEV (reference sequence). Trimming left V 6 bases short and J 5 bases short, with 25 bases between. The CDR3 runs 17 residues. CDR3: CASSQSLAGTLAYGYTF. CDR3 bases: TGTGCCAGCAGCCAATCCTTAGCGGGGACACTTGCTTATGGCTACACCTTC.

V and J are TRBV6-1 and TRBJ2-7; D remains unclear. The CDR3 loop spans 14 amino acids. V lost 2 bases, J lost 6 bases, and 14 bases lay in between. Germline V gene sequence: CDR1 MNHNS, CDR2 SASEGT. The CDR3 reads CASSELAAGREQYF. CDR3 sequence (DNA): TGTGCCAGCAGTGAACTGGCGGCAGGTCGCGAGCAGTACTTC.

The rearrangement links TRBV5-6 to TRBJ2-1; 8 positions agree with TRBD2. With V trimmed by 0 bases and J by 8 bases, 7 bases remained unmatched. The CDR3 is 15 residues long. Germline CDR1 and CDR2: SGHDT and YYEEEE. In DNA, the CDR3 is TGTGCCAGCAGCTTGGGGGCGGGAGGAGTGGATGAGCAGTTCTTC. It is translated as CASSLGAGGVDEQFF.

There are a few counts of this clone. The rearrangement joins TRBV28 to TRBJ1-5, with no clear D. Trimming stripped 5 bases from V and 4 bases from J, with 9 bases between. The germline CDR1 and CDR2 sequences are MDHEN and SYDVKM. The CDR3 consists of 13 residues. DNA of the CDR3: TGTGCCAGCAGTGTGGGCGGAAATCAGCCCCAGCATTTT. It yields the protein CASSVGGNQPQHF.

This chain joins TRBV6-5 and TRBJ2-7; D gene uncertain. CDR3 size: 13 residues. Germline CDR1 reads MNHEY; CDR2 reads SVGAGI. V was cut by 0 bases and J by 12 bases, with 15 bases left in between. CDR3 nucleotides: TGTGCCAGCAGTTACTCGGCGGCAGTTCCGTGGTACTTC. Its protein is CASSYSAAVPWYF.